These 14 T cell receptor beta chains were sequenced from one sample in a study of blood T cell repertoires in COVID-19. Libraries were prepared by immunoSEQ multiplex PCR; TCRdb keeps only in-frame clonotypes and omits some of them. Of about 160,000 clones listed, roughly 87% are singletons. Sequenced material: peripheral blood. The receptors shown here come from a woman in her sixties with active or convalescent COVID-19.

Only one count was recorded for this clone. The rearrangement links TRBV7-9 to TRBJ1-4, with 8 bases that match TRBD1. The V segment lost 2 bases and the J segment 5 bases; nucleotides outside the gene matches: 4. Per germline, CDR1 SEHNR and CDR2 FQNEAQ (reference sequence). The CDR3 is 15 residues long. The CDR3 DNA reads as TGTGCCAGCAGCTTACTGGACAGGGTGAATGAAAAACTGTTTTTT. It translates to CASSLLDRVNEKLFF.

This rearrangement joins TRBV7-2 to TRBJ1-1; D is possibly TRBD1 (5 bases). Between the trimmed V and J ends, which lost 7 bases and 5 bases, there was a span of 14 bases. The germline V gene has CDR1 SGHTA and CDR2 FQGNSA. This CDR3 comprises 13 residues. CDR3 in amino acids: CASNYGGGTEAFF. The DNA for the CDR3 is TGTGCCAGCAACTACGGGGGGGGAACTGAAGCTTTCTTT.

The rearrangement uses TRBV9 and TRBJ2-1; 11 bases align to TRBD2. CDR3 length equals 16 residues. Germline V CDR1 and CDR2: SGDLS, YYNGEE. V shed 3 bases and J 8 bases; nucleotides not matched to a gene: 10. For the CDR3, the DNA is TGTGCCAGCAGCGGCCTTAGCGGGGGGGCCGAATATGAGCAGTTCTTC. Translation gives CASSGLSGGAEYEQFF. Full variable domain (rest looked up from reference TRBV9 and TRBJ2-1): DSGVTQTPKHLITATGQRVTLRCSPRSGDLSVYWYQQSLDQGLQFLIQYYNGEERAKGNILERFSAQQFPDLHSELNLSSLELGDSALYFCASSGLSGGAEYEQFFGPGTRLTVL.

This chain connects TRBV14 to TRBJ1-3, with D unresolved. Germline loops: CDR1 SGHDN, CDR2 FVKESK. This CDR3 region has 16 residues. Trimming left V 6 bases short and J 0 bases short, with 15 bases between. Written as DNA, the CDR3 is TGTGCCAGCAGTCGAGCCGGTACCTACTCTGGAAACACCATATATTTT. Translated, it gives CASSRAGTYSGNTIYF.

DNA of the CDR3: TGTGCCAGCGGGACAGTTGAAGGTGGCTACACCTTC. This gives the protein CASGTVEGGYTF. The chain links TRBV6-5 to TRBJ1-2, with 7 bases matching TRBD1. Trimming cost V 8 bases and J 7 bases; bases outside gene matches: 7. Germline CDR1 is MNHEY and CDR2 is SVGAGI. The CDR3 covers 12 residues.

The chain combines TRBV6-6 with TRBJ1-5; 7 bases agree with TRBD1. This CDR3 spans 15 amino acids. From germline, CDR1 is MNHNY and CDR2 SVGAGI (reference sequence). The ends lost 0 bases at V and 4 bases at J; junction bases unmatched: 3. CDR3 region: CASSYSGTENQPQHF. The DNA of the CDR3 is TGTGCCAGCAGTTACTCCGGGACAGAAAATCAGCCCCAGCATTTT.

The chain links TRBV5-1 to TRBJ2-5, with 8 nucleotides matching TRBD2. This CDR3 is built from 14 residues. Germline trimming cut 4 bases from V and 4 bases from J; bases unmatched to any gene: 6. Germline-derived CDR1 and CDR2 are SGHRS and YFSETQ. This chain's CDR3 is CASSGGTRGETQYF. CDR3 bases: TGCGCCAGCAGCGGGGGGACTAGAGGAGAGACCCAGTACTTC.

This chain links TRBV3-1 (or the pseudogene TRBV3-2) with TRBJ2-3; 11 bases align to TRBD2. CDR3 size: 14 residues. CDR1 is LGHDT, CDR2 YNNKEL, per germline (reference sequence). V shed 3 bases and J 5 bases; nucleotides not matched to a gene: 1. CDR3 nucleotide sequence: TGTGCCAGCAGCCAGACTAGCGGGGTAGATACGCAGTATTTT. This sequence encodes CASSQTSGVDTQYF.

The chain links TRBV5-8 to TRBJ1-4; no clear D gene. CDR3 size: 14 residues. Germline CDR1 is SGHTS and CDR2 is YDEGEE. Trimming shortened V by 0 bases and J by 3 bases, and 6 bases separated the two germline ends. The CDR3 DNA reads TGTGCCAGCAGCTTGGACGGAGCTAATGAAAAACTGTTTTTT. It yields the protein CASSLDGANEKLFF.

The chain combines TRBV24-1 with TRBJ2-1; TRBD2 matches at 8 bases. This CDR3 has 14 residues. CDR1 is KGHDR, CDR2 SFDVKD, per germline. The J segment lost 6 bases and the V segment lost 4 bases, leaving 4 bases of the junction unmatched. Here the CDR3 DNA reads TGTGCCACCAGTGAAGCGGGGGCCTTCAATGAGCAGTTCTTC. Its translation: CATSEAGAFNEQFF.

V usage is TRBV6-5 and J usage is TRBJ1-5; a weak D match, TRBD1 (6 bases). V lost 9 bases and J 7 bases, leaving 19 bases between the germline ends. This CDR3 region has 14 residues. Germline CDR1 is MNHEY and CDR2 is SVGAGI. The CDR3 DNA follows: TGTGCCAGTCAACAGGGAAATGGTCAGCAGCCCCAGCATTTT. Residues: CASQQGNGQQPQHF.

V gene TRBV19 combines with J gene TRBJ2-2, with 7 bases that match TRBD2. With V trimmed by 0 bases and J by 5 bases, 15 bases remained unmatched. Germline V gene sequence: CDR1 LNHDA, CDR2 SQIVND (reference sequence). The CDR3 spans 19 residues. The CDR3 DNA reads TGTGCCAGTAGTATAGAGGTTACTAGCGATGTGATAAGGACCGGGGAGCTGTTTTTT. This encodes CASSIEVTSDVIRTGELFF.

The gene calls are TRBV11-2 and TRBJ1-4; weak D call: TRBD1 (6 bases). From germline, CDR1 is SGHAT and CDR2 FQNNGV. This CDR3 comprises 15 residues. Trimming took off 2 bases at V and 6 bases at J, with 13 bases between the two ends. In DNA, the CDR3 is TGTGCCAGCAGCTTATCGGGGGGCTATTATGAAAAACTGTTTTTT. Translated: CASSLSGGYYEKLFF.

CDR3 sequence (DNA): TGCGCCAGCAGCCATTCGACAGGGGGCTCTGGAAACACCATATATTTT. Translation gives CASSHSTGGSGNTIYF. V and J are TRBV4-3 and TRBJ1-3; 9 bases match TRBD1. Germline CDR1 reads LGHNA; CDR2 reads YSLEER. This CDR3 is 16 amino acids long. V trimming: 3 bases; J trimming: 0 bases; junction bases outside the gene matches: 3.